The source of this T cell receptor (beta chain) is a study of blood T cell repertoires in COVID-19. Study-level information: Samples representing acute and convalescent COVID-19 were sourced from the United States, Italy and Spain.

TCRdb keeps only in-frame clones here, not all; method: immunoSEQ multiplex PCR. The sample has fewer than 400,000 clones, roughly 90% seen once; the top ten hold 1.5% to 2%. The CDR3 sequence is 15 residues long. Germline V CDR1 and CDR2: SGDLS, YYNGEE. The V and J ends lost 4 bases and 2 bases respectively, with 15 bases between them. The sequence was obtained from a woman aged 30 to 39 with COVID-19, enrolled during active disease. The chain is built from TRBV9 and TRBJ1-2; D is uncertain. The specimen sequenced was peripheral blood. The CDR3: CASSKGGGRNYGYTF. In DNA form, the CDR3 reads TGTGCCAGCAGCAAAGGAGGAGGGCGGAACTATGGCTACACCTTC.